One and the same sample provided the 14 T cell receptor beta chains below, sequenced in a study of regulatory T cells in long-lasting Graves disease. Sequencing libraries for TCR beta were prepared with iRepertoire HTBI primers and Arm-PCR of CDR3 regions. TCRdb re-called the multiplex PCR reads with MiXCR, one entry per CDR3 protein. The repertoire holds about 530,000 distinct CDR3 sequences, with 16% as singletons. Time point meaning: newly diagnosed GD, antithyroid drugs for less than 3 months. The authors made the TCR library using RNA they extracted from PBMCs. The same specimen was also included in a second study, on T cells in Graves' hyperthyroidism and ophthalmopathy.

This material consisted of peripheral blood mononuclear cells (PBMCs), taken at new diagnosis, from a patient treated with antithyroid drugs. Receptors originate from a woman aged 35-60 years with Graves disease.

This clonotype was observed a few times. V is TRBV20-1 and J is TRBJ1-2, with 8 nucleotides matching TRBD1. CDR1 is DFQATT, CDR2 SNEGSKA, per germline (reference sequence). The length of the CDR3 is 12 residues. V trimming: 7 bases; J trimming: 4 bases; junction bases outside the gene matches: 5. This chain's CDR3 is CSVPGTGYGYTF. In nucleotides, the CDR3 is TGCAGTGTCCCCGGGACAGGCTATGGCTACACCTTC.

The table lists this clonotype with many counts. The chain links TRBV12-3 or TRBV12-4 to TRBJ1-2; TRBD1 matches 10 bases. The CDR3 spans 15 residues. V gave up 7 bases and J gave up 2 bases; unmatched junction bases: 7. In DNA, the CDR3 is TGTGCCAGCATTCCGACAGGGGGCGGGAACTATGGCTACACCTTC. This encodes CASIPTGGGNYGYTF.

This clonotype was counted many times. J is TRBJ1-1 and V is TRBV11-2, with D unclear. The CDR3 length is 13 residues. Germline assignment: CDR1 SGHAT and CDR2 FQNNGV. Deletions cut 5 bases from V and 6 bases from J, with 13 bases between. CDR3 region: CASSPRWSAEAFF. The CDR3 DNA reads TGTGCCAGCAGCCCCCGGTGGAGCGCTGAAGCTTTCTTT. The whole variable domain, remainder taken from reference TRBV11-2 and TRBJ1-1, is EAGVAQSPRYKIIEKRQSVAFWCNPISGHATLYWYQQILGQGPKLLIQFQNNGVVDDSQLPKDRFSAERLKGVDSTLKIQPAKLEDSAVYLCASSPRWSAEAFFGQGTRLTVV.

This clonotype showed up many times. V and J are TRBV12-3 or TRBV12-4 and TRBJ2-3, with 8 bases lining up with TRBD2. The CDR3 length is 15 residues. J lost 6 bases, V lost 6 bases, and 11 bases had no gene match. CDR3 in DNA: TGTGCCAGCAGGATGAGTTCGGGGGGGCCCGATACGCAGTATTTT. Translating it yields CASRMSSGGPDTQYF.

The sample holds a few counts of this clonotype. V and J are TRBV30 and TRBJ2-2; a weak D match, TRBD2 (6 bases). The CDR3 is made up of 18 amino acids. Trimming cost V 2 bases and J 1 base, with 20 bases left between them. The germline V gene has CDR1 GTSNPN and CDR2 SVGIG (reference sequence). CDR3 DNA: TGTGCCTGGAGTCCTCAGGTAGGGCGGGGCCTGAACACCGGGGAGCTGTTTTTT. It specifies CAWSPQVGRGLNTGELFF.

This clonotype showed up just a few times. The chain employs TRBV5-5 and TRBJ2-1; D might be TRBD1 or TRBD2, each matching 5 bases. This CDR3 contains 15 residues. V lost 0 bases to trimming and J lost 10 bases, with 17 bases between them. Germline CDR1 reads SGHKS; CDR2 reads YYEKEE (reference sequence). For the CDR3, the DNA is TGTGCCAGCAGCTTGGCCGGGACCCTACCGGGGGAGCAGTTCTTC. Its protein is CASSLAGTLPGEQFF.

This clonotype was seen many times. The genes are TRBV27 and TRBJ2-1, with 8 bases identical to TRBD1. The CDR3 consists of 15 residues. Germline CDR1 is MNHEY and CDR2 is SMNVEV (reference sequence). Trimming took 3 bases from V and 3 from J; bases not matched to a gene: 4. The CDR3 DNA reads TGTGCCAGCAGTTTGAGGGACAGGTTCTACAATGAGCAGTTCTTC. Its translation: CASSLRDRFYNEQFF.

A remark on this clonotype: Possible read error: a much larger clone is one base away. V and J are TRBV6-1 and TRBJ2-4, with D possibly being TRBD1 or TRBD2 (5 bases each). Germline assignment: CDR1 MNHNS and CDR2 SASEGT. The CDR3 has 19 residues. CDR3 in amino acids: CASSELRTVPTGAKNIRYF. CDR3 nucleotides: TGTGCCAGCAGTGAACTGCGGACTGTGCCCACCGGGGCCAAAAACATTCGGTACTTC.

This clonotype has just a few counts. The rearrangement uses TRBV5-6 and TRBJ1-5, with D maybe TRBD1 (5 bases). Trimming shortened V by 6 bases and J by 5 bases, and 15 bases separated the two germline ends. The CDR3 is made up of 14 amino acids. Germline V CDR1 and CDR2: SGHDT, YYEEEE. The CDR3 here is CASTVGGNDQPQHF. CDR3 in DNA: TGTGCCAGCACCGTTGGGGGTAACGATCAGCCCCAGCATTTT.

This clonotype appeared a few times. The genes are TRBV5-1 and TRBJ2-5; D gene uncertain. V was trimmed by 4 bases and J by 2 bases, leaving 9 bases between them. The CDR3 has 13 amino acids. From germline, CDR1 is SGHRS and CDR2 YFSETQ. CDR3 protein: CASSGELQETQYF. Written as DNA, the CDR3 is TGCGCCAGCAGCGGGGAACTACAAGAGACCCAGTACTTC.

This clonotype has ten or more counts. The genes are TRBV2 and TRBJ2-7, with a weak D call TRBD2 (6 bases). CDR3 size: 11 residues. The V end was cut by 4 bases, the J end by 7 bases, with 8 bases between. Per germline, CDR1 SNHLY and CDR2 FYNNEI. CDR3 amino acids: CASSVSGEQYF. For the CDR3, the DNA is TGTGCCAGCAGTGTGAGCGGGGAGCAGTACTTC. The whole variable domain, remainder taken from reference TRBV2 and TRBJ2-7, is EPEVTQTPSHQVTQMGQEVILRCVPISNHLYFYWYRQILGQKVEFLVSFYNNEISEKSEIFDDQFSVERPDGSNFTLKIRSTKLEDSAMYFCASSVSGEQYFGPGTRLTVT.

This clonotype was counted ten times or more. The rearrangement links TRBV2 to TRBJ1-1; D perhaps matches TRBD1 (6 bases). Trimming removed 4 bases from V and 7 bases from J, with 10 bases in between. Germline V CDR1 and CDR2: SNHLY, FYNNEI. The CDR3 sequence is 12 residues long. The CDR3 DNA is TGTGCCAGCAGTGTTGGACAGTTTGAAGCTTTCTTT. This translates into CASSVGQFEAFF.

The table lists this clonotype with a few counts. The chain employs TRBV9 and TRBJ2-1; D possibly corresponds to TRBD2 (6 bases). In germline, CDR1 is SGDLS, CDR2 YYNGEE. Deletions cut 1 base from V and 9 bases from J, with 17 bases between. CDR3 length: 15 amino acids. CDR3 nucleotide sequence: TGTGCCAGCAGCGTATCACAGCCGGGGAGGACTGAGCAGTTCTTC. It codes for CASSVSQPGRTEQFF.

The chain uses TRBV10-3 and TRBJ1-5, with no clear D. V lost 4 bases to trimming and J lost 7 bases, with 14 bases between them. Germline V gene data show CDR1 as ENHRY and CDR2 as SYGVKD. This CDR3 has 14 amino acids. The CDR3 spells CAISGTAARQPQHF. CDR3 bases: TGTGCCATCAGTGGGACGGCCGCTAGGCAGCCCCAGCATTTT.